This T cell receptor (beta chain) was identified during a study of blood T cell repertoires in COVID-19. Study in general: Sample material is recorded as cDNA or gDNA derived from T cells, B-cell-depleted T cells, or PBMCs.

Clones were read by immunoSEQ multiplex PCR, and TCRdb kept only the in-frame ones, dropping some. The repertoire has 250,000 to 300,000 clones, about nine tenths of them found once; the top ten carry roughly 16%. This CDR3 spans 15 amino acids. Germline V gene sequence: CDR1 MDHEN, CDR2 SYDVKM. Between the trimmed V and J ends, which lost 6 bases and 1 base, there was a span of 13 bases. This chain joins TRBV28 and TRBJ1-5, with a tentative D call TRBD1 (6 bases). This clonotype originated in a man aged 18 to 30 who had recovered from COVID-19. The specimen was PBMCs or T cells enriched from blood (not recorded which). In nucleotides, the CDR3 is TGTGCCAGCAGACCCCAGGGGATGAGCAATCAGCCCCAGCATTTT. Translation gives CASRPQGMSNQPQHF. Filled out from reference TRBV28 and TRBJ1-5, the complete variable domain reads DVKVTQSSRYLVKRTGEKVFLECVQDMDHENMFWYRQDPGLGLRLIYFSYDVKMKEKGDIPEGYSVSREKKERFSLILESASTNQTSMYLCASRPQGMSNQPQHFGDGTRLSIL.